A selection of T cell receptor beta chains follows, all from one sample in a study of T-cell reconstitution after alpha-beta-depleted transplantation in children. TCRdb reprocessed the PCR reads via MiXCR and lists one record per CDR3 protein. Here the sample spans approximately 390,000 distinct CDR3 sequences, roughly 10% being singletons. This specimen was PBMCs from the stem cell graft donor, taken from the stem cell graft. The receptors here all came from a human donor who donated a stem cell graft to a child with acute myeloid leukemia. The CDR3 runs from the conserved cysteine through the conserved F or W. Each record gives: clone size, D gene, J gene, V gene, CDR3 DNA, CDR3 protein. D genes are given only for firm matches. A clone size is listed for some rows: how often the clone was seen (once, few, many), or a class if it is expanded.

>few|TRBD1|TRBJ2-7|TRBV6-5
TGTGCCAGCAGTTACTCCACCGCGGACAGGTTCTCCTACGAGCAGTACTTC
CASSYSTADRFSYEQYF
>-|-|TRBJ1-1|TRBV5-6
TGTGCCAGCAGCGAAGACAGACTTCAAGCTTTCTTT
CASSEDRLQAFF
>-|-|TRBJ2-3|TRBV21-1
TGTGCCAGCAGCAAGCCATCGGGACAGGCCACAGATACGCAGTATTTT
CASSKPSGQATDTQYF
>-|TRBD2|TRBJ2-7|TRBV6-1
TGTGCCAGCAATCCACGACTAGCCCTCTACAATGAGCAGTACTTC
CASNPRLALYNEQYF
>-|-|TRBJ1-1|TRBV29-1
TGCAGCGTTGTGACGAACGCTAACACTGAAGCTTTCTTT
CSVVTNANTEAFF
>-|TRBD2|TRBJ2-7|TRBV4-2
TGTGCCAGCAGCCAAGGTCGGGGGACTAGCGGGAAAAACGAGCAGTACTTC
CASSQGRGTSGKNEQYF
>-|-|TRBJ1-1|TRBV27
TGTGCCAGCAGTTCGGCGCTAGGAGCTTTCTTT
CASSSALGAFF
>many|-|TRBJ1-3|TRBV20-1
TGCAGTGCTAGCACAGCCGGAAACACCATATATTTT
CSASTAGNTIYF
>-|TRBD1|TRBJ2-3|TRBV29-1
TGCAGCGTTGCACCGGGACAGATTAAAGATACGCAGTATTTT
CSVAPGQIKDTQYF
>-|TRBD2|TRBJ2-3|TRBV9
TGTGCCAGCAGCATCGGTGGGGCTAGCGGGAGGGCAGATACGCAGTATTTT
CASSIGGASGRADTQYF
>-|TRBD2|TRBJ2-3|TRBV6-5
TGTGCCAGCAGTTTTGGGCCTAGCGGGGGGGCAAGCACAGATACGCAGTATTTT
CASSFGPSGGASTDTQYF
>-|TRBD1|TRBJ2-1|TRBV5-1
TGCGCCAGCAGCACCCGGACAGGGGGCGGTATGAATGAGCAGTTCTTC
CASSTRTGGGMNEQFF
>-|-|TRBJ1-2|TRBV4-1
TGCGCCAGCAGCCAAGACCCGGGAGGCCCCTATGGCTACACCTTC
CASSQDPGGPYGYTF
>few|-|TRBJ2-1|TRBV19
TGTGCCAGTAGTTTCATAGCAAATGAGCAGTTCTTC
CASSFIANEQFF
>many|TRBD2|TRBJ2-3|TRBV29-1
TGCAGCGTTCGACCGCTAGCGGGAGGAGATACGCAGTATTTT
CSVRPLAGGDTQYF
>many|TRBD2|TRBJ2-1|TRBV7-3
TGTGCCAGCAGCTTAATGGGAGGGGTCGAGCAGTTCTTC
CASSLMGGVEQFF
>-|TRBD1|TRBJ2-4|TRBV20-1
TGCAGTGCTAGAGATCTGGCAGGGGGCGTATACATTCAGTACTTC
CSARDLAGGVYIQYF
>-|-|TRBJ2-1|TRBV9
TGTGCCAGCAGCCCCCGGAGTGGTAGGGGTGGCAATGAGCAGTTCTTC
CASSPRSGRGGNEQFF
>-|-|TRBJ1-1|TRBV7-9
TGTGCCAGCAGCTCAACGACGGTGAGGACTGAAGCTTTCTTT
CASSSTTVRTEAFF
>few|-|TRBJ2-3|TRBV7-8
TGTGCCAGCAGCTCATCTACGGTCAATACGCAGTATTTT
CASSSSTVNTQYF
>many|-|TRBJ1-5|TRBV5-1
TGCGCCAGCAGCTTGGAAGGTTCTCAGCCCCAGCATTTT
CASSLEGSQPQHF
>few|TRBD1|TRBJ1-1|TRBV5-5
TGTGCCAGCAGCTTTGCCGACAGGGTGAACACTGAAGCTTTCTTT
CASSFADRVNTEAFF
>few|TRBD1|TRBJ1-4|TRBV6-6
TGTGCCAGCCGGGACAGGCAACTGTTTTTT
CASRDRQLFF
>-|-|TRBJ2-3|TRBV5-1
TGCGCCAGCAGCTTGGAATTCGGGAGACTGTCAGATACGCAGTATTTT
CASSLEFGRLSDTQYF
>-|-|TRBJ2-3|TRBV11-1
TGTGCCAGCAGCCGACCGGGAACAGCTACCTCTACGCAGTATTTT
CASSRPGTATSTQYF
>-|TRBD1|TRBJ1-2|TRBV12-3/TRBV12-4
TGTGCCAGCAGTACATCACAGGGGGCTCTTGGCTACACCTTC
CASSTSQGALGYTF
>few|-|TRBJ1-1|TRBV4-3
TGCGCCAGCAGCCAAGCTATAGGGTGGAGCACTGAAGCTTTCTTT
CASSQAIGWSTEAFF
>-|TRBD2|TRBJ2-1|TRBV20-1
TGCAGTGCTAGTTATAGCGGGTCTAGCTCCTACAATGAGCAGTTCTTC
CSASYSGSSSYNEQFF
>many|-|TRBJ2-3|TRBV3-1
TGCGCCAGCAGCCAAGAAGATACGCAGTATTTT
CASSQEDTQYF
>many|-|TRBJ2-2|TRBV6-5
TGTGCCAGCAGTTACAGGGTAACCGGGGAGCTGTTTTTT
CASSYRVTGELFF
>many|-|TRBJ2-2|TRBV5-1
TGCGCCAGCAGCTTGTACGGGACGGAAGACCAAGGGGAGCTGTTTTTT
CASSLYGTEDQGELFF
>-|-|TRBJ2-6|TRBV5-1
TGCGCCAGCAGCCCAAAAACTGGGGCCAACGTCCTGACTTTC
CASSPKTGANVLTF